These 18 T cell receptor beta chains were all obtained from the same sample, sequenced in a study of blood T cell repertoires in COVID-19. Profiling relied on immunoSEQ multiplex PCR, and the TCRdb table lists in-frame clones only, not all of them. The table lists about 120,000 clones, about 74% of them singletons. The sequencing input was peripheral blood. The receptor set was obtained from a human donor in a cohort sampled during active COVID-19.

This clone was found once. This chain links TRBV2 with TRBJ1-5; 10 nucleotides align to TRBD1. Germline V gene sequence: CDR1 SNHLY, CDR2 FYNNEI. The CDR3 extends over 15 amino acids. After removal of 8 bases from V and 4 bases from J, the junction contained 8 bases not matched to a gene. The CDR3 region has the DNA TGTGCCAGCCGGGGGGACAGGGGCAAGAATCAGCCCCAGCATTTT. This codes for CASRGDRGKNQPQHF.

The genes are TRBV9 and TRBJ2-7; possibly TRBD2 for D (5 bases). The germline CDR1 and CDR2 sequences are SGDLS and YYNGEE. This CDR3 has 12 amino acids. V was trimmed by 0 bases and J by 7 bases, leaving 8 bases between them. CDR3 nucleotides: TGTGCCAGCAGCGTAGATCGGGGAGAGCAGTACTTC. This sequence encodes CASSVDRGEQYF.

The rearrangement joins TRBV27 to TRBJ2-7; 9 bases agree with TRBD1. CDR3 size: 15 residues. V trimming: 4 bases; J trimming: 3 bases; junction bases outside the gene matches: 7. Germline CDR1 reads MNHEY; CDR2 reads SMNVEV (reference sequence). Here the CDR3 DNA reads TGTGCCAGCAGTTCTTTCCGGGACAGGGACTACGAGCAGTACTTC. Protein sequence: CASSSFRDRDYEQYF.

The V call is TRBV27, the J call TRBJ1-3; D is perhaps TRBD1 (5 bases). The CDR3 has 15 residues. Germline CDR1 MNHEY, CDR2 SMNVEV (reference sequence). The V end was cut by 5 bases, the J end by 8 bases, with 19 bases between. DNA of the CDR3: TGTGCCAGCAGTCCCCTTTCGGGGGGGTTGGACACCATATATTTT. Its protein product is CASSPLSGGLDTIYF.

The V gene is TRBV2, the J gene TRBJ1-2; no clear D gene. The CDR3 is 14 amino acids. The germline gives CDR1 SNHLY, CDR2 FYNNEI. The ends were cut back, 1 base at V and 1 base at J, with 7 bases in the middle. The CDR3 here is CASSEGQDNYGYTF. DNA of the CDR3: TGTGCCAGCAGTGAAGGTCAGGATAACTATGGCTACACCTTC.

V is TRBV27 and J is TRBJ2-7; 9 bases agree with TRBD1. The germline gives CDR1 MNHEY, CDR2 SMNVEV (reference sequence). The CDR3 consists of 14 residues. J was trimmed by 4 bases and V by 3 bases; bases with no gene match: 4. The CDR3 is CASSFSGTGYEQYF. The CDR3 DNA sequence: TGTGCCAGCAGTTTCTCCGGGACAGGGTACGAGCAGTACTTC.

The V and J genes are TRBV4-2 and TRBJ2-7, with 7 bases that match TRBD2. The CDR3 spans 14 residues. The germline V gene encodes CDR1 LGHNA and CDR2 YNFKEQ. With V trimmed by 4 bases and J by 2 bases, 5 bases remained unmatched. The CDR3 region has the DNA TGTGCCAGCAGCCCCGGGACTACTCCCTACGAGCAGTACTTC. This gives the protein CASSPGTTPYEQYF.

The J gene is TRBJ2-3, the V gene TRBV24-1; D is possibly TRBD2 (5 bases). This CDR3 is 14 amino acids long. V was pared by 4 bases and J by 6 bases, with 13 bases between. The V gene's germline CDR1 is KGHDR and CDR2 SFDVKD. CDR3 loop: CATSDQTREDTQYF. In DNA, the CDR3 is TGTGCCACCAGTGACCAGACGAGGGAGGATACGCAGTATTTT.

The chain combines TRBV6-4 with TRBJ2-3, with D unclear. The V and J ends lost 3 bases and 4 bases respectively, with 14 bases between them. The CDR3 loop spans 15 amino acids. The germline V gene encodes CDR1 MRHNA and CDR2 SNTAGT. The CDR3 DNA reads TGTGCCAGCAGTGAGAGAGATGGTGAAGCAGATACGCAGTATTTT. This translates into CASSERDGEADTQYF.

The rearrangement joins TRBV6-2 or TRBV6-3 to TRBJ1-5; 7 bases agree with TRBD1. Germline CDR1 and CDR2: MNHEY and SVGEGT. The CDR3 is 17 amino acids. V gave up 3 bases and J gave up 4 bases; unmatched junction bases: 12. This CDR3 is CASSYGTEGIGNQPQHF. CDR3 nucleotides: TGTGCCAGCAGTTATGGGACAGAGGGAATCGGTAATCAGCCCCAGCATTTT.

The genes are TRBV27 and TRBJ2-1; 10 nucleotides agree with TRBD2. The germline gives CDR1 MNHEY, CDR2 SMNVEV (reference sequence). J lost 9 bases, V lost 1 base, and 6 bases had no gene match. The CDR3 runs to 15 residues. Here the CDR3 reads CASSLFPSGGGEQFF. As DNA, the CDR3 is TGTGCCAGCAGTTTATTTCCTAGCGGGGGAGGTGAGCAGTTCTTC.

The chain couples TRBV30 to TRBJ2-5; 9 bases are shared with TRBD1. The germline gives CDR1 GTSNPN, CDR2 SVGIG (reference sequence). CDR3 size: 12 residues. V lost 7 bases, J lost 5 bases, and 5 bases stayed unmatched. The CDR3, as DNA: TGTGCCTTGGGACAGGGTGGGGAGACCCAGTACTTC. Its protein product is CALGQGGETQYF.

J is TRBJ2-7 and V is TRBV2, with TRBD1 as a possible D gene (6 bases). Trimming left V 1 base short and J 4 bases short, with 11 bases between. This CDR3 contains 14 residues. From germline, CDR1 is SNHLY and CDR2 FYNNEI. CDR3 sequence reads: CASSEGRGAYEQYF. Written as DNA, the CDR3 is TGTGCCAGCAGTGAAGGCAGGGGAGCTTACGAGCAGTACTTC.

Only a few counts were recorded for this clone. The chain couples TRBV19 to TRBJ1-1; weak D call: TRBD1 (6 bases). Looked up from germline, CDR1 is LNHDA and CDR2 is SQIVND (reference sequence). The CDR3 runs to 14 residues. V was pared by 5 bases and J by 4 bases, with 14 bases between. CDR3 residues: CASSDGQQFTEAFF. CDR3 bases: TGTGCCAGTAGTGACGGACAGCAGTTCACTGAAGCTTTCTTT. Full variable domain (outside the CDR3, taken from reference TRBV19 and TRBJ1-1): DGGITQSPKYLFRKEGQNVTLSCEQNLNHDAMYWYRQDPGQGLRLIYYSQIVNDFQKGDIAEGYSVSREKKESFPLTVTSAQKNPTAFYLCASSDGQQFTEAFFGQGTRLTVV.

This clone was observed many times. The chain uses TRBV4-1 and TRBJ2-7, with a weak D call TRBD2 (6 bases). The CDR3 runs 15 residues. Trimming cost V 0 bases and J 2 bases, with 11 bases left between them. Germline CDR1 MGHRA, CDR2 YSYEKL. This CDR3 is CASSQEEGGTYEQYF. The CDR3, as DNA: TGCGCCAGCAGCCAAGAGGAGGGCGGAACCTACGAGCAGTACTTC.

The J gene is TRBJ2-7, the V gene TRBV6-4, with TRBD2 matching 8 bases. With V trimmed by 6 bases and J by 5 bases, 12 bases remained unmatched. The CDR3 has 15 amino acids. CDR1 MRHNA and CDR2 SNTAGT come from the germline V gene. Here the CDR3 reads CASSETSGTTDEQYF. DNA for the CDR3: TGTGCCAGCAGCGAAACTAGCGGCACAACCGACGAGCAGTACTTC.

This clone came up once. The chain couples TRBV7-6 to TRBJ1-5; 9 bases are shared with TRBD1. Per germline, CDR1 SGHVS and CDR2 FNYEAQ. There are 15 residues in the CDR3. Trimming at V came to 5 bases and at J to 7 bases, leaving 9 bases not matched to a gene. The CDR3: CASSPTTGGSQPQHF. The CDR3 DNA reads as TGTGCCAGCAGCCCGACGACAGGGGGAAGCCAGCCCCAGCATTTT.

The CDR3 region is CASSAETGAGANVLTF. DNA for the CDR3: TGTGCCAGCAGTGCGGAAACAGGGGCTGGGGCCAACGTCCTGACTTTC. V gene TRBV6-1 combines with J gene TRBJ2-6, with 7 bases aligning to TRBD1. The CDR3 consists of 16 residues. Trimming removed 4 bases from V and 2 bases from J; junction bases left unmatched: 5. Germline CDR1 MNHNS, CDR2 SASEGT.